The clone carrying this T cell receptor (beta chain) has at least ten counts. Patients were all untreated before their thyroid surgery. Trimming removed 0 bases from V and 9 bases from J, with 20 bases in between. Germline CDR1 reads KGHDR; CDR2 reads SFDVKD. The CDR3 consists of 17 residues. This entry is derived from a study of metastatic and nonmetastatic thyroid tumors. MiXCR re-clonotyped the PCR reads for TCRdb. The top ten hold more than 14% of the sample, which has about 41,000 clones, approximately 24% seen once. The sequence was obtained from a female donor with papillary thyroid cancer or a benign thyroid nodule (not recorded which). Some clones in this sample may be carry-over from other donors' samples. The source material was tumor tissue. The chain employs TRBV24-1 and TRBJ2-1; D possibly corresponds to TRBD2 (7 bases). The CDR3 sequence: CATSDLLDGGAGSEQFF. The CDR3 DNA reads TGTGCCACCAGTGATTTGCTTGATGGGGGGGCTGGGAGTGAGCAGTTCTTC.